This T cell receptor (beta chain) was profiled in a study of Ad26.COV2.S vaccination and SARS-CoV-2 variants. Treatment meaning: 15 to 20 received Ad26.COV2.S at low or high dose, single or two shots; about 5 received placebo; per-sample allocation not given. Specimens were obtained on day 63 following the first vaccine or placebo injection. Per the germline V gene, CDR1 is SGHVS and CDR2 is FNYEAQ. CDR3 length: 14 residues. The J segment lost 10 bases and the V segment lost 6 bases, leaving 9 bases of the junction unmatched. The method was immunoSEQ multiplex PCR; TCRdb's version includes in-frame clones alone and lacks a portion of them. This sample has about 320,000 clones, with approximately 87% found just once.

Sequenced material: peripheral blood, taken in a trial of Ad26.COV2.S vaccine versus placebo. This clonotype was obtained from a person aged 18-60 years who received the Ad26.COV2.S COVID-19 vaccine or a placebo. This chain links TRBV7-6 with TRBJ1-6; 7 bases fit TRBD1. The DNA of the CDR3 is TGTGCCAGCAGACAAACAGGGGATGGATCACCCCTCCACTTT. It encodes CASRQTGDGSPLHF.